This T cell receptor (beta chain) was retrieved from a study of beta chain features in type 1 diabetes. This clone has just a few counts. Its antigen is unknown. cDNA synthesis used the whole RNA isolate, giving expressed TCRB sequences. Method: immunoSEQ multiplex PCR; TCRdb's copy keeps in-frame clones and lacks some. The table shows around 310,000 clones, with 11% occurring only once. General study points: For Type 1 diabetes patients, all four CD4+ subsets carried TCRB CDR3s that were moderately but significantly shorter.

This CDR3 has 16 amino acids. V was pared by 1 base and J by 0 bases, with 10 bases between. Germline CDR1 LNHDA, CDR2 SQIVND (reference sequence). All sorted populations exceeded 95% purity. The receptor was derived from a woman aged 25 to 39 in good health. The specimen sequenced was naive CD4+ T cells from blood. V gene TRBV19 combines with J gene TRBJ2-1; D gene ambiguous. This CDR3 reads CASSIGLGFSYNEQFF. As DNA, the CDR3 is TGTGCCAGTAGTATAGGGCTAGGTTTCTCCTACAATGAGCAGTTCTTC.